This T cell receptor (beta chain) emerged from a study of CD4 T cells in lung cancer (dated by TCRdb to the late 2010s). For the study in its entirety: To find responses to candidate mutation-encoded neoepitopes, the study screened blood T cells from NSCLC patients and isolated neoantigen-specific CD4+ T-cell clones and TCRs. The patients who underwent resection had lung adenocarcinoma or squamous cell carcinoma, were aged 60 to 69 when blood was donated, and were mostly former smokers. Treatments received by the patients before blood donation included platinum chemotherapy, and some patients received nivolumab or pembrolizumab. Deep sequencing of TCRB was used to follow the frequency of neoantigen-specific clonotypes in tumor resections, non-adjacent lung and cultured T-cell products.

Tumor-infiltrating lymphocyte cultures were grown from roughly 6-11 tumor fragments in high-dose IL2 (around 6,000 U/mL) for approximately 5 weeks. Here is what the overall study found, with its caveats: Rather than memory responses to the cancer, some blood-derived responses might reflect cross-reactivity or in vitro priming of naive T cells.

The library was produced with the immunoSEQ multiplex PCR assay. Qiagen DNeasy or QIAamp micro DNA kits were used to isolate DNA, and the Adaptive Biotechnology human TCRB sequencing kit was used to sequence TCRB. Sequencing of TCRB libraries was performed on an Illumina MiSeq. As for the authors' bioinformatics: The kit provider's software was used to analyze TCRB sequence data, and Fisher's exact test was used to test clonotype templates for tumor enrichment. Imported from immuneACCESS, the table was reduced by TCRdb to in-frame sequences with V and J called. These copies leave out some clones; in studies compared against another copy, an unresolved V gene accounts for under half, and the cause of the remainder is not known. For V, J and clone size, that table is used; D and trimming come from the DNA. The sample data list 1,000 to 1,200 clones, and more than 55% of these were observed just once. The ten top clones hold about 66% of the sample.

According to the germline V gene, CDR1 reads SGHRS and CDR2 reads YFSETQ. The germline ends are 10 bases apart after V is trimmed by 5 bases and J by 2 bases. The CDR3 spans 13 residues, from the cysteine through the phenylalanine. Only the CDR3 DNA is retained, 39 bases long and in frame from the first base. This clone was recorded a few times. The antigen it recognizes is unknown. No base quality values were provided; no much bigger clone lies one nucleotide off. The receptor chain draws on TRBV5-1 and TRBJ1-2; a tentative D call is TRBD1 (5 bases match). Sequenced: cultured cells derived from lung. The receptor was isolated from a woman aged 55 to 70 with non-small cell lung cancer. Read as DNA, the sequence is TGCGCCAGCAGTCAGGGCTTGAACTATGGCTACACCTTC. It codes for CASSQGLNYGYTF.